The present T cell receptor (beta chain) was sequenced within a study of T cells in Graves' hyperthyroidism and ophthalmopathy. Study background: Peripheral blood draws took place at initial diagnosis, ahead of any treatment.

The CDR3 totals 15 residues. V lost 8 bases and J lost 9; bases outside the gene matches: 13. Germline assignment: CDR1 MNHNS and CDR2 SASEGT. For the diagnoses, clinical symptoms, serum thyroxine and TRAb, thyroid ultrasound and orbital computed tomography were used. This clonotype appeared a few times. RNA transcripts gave rise to amplified TCR beta CDR3 regions. With the HTBI primer set, the TCR CDR3 went through a first round of RT-PCR. TCRdb used MiXCR to reprocess the multiplex PCR reads, holding one entry per CDR3 protein. This sample yields about half a million distinct CDR3 sequences, of which roughly 23% are seen a single time; approximately 49% belongs to the top ten.

The sample was blood. This chain links TRBV6-1 with TRBJ1-6; 7 bases line up with TRBD1. The clonotype was recovered from a woman in her seventies with Graves' ophthalmopathy. The CDR3 DNA reads as TGTGCCAGCGCCCCGACAGGGACTTATGTTTCACCCCTCCACTTT. Translating it yields CASAPTGTYVSPLHF.